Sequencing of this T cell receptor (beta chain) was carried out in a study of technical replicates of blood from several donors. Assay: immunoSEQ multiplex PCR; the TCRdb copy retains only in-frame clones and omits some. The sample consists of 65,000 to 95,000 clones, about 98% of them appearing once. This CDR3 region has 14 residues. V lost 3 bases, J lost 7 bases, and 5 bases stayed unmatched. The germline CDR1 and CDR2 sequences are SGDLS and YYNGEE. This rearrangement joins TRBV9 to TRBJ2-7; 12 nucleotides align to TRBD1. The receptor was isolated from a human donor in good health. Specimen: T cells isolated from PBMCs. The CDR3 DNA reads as TGTGCCAGCAGCGGGGGACAGGGGGCGAATGAGCAGTACTTC. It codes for CASSGGQGANEQYF.